These 20 T cell receptor beta chains were all obtained from the same sample, sequenced in a study of graft-versus-host responses after intestinal transplantation. Method: immunoSEQ multiplex PCR; TCRdb's copy keeps in-frame clones and lacks some. This repertoire shows about 120,000 clones, 75% to 95% found once; its top ten account for roughly 0.2%. Their target antigens are unknown. The sequences come from unstimulated CD4+ T cells sorted from spleen or lymph node cells, collected before intestinal transplant. These receptors were collected from a human donor who received an intestinal transplant.

The chain employs TRBV11-3 and TRBJ1-1; D uncertain. The CDR3 spans 13 residues. V was pared by 1 base and J by 5 bases, with 8 bases between. Germline loops: CDR1 SGHNT, CDR2 YENEEA. The CDR3 here is CASSLGSVTEAFF. The CDR3 DNA reads as TGTGCCAGCAGCTTAGGTTCCGTGACTGAAGCTTTCTTT.

The chain is built from TRBV10-3 and TRBJ2-7; 8 nucleotides align to TRBD1. V lost 10 bases to trimming and J lost 3 bases; unmatched junction nucleotides: 5. The germline CDR1 and CDR2 sequences are ENHRY and SYGVKD. This CDR3 has 12 residues. The CDR3 here is CATGQDLYEQYF. The CDR3 DNA is TGTGCCACGGGACAGGACCTCTACGAGCAGTACTTC.

This clone was seen only a few times. This sequence joins TRBV20-1 and TRBJ1-4; D is unclear. The CDR3 covers 11 residues. Trimming left V 6 bases short and J 8 bases short, with 10 bases between. Germline loops: CDR1 DFQATT, CDR2 SNEGSKA (reference sequence). For the CDR3, the DNA is TGCAGTGCCGTAAGCAGGGAAAAACTGTTTTTT. This translates into CSAVSREKLFF.

On this clone itself: The sample holds other DNA sequences that translate to the same CDR3. This chain links TRBV7-2 with TRBJ2-6; D is uncertain. The V end lost 1 base, the J end lost 4 bases, and 8 bases lay between the germline ends. The CDR3 totals 15 residues. Looked up from germline, CDR1 is SGHTA and CDR2 is FQGNSA. The CDR3, as DNA: TGTGCCAGCAGCTTAGTAGGAGCCGGGGCCAACGTCCTGACTTTC. Translation gives CASSLVGAGANVLTF.

In nucleotides, the CDR3 is TGTGCCAGCAGCCTCTTAGGCGGGATAGGCTACACCTTC. It codes for CASSLLGGIGYTF. The rearrangement uses TRBV27 and TRBJ1-2; D gene uncertain. Germline CDR1 is MNHEY and CDR2 is SMNVEV (reference sequence). The CDR3 covers 13 residues. Trimming stripped 6 bases from V and 8 bases from J, with 16 bases between.

This sequence joins TRBV19 and TRBJ1-5; D is unclear. The CDR3 loop spans 16 amino acids. Looked up from germline, CDR1 is LNHDA and CDR2 is SQIVND (reference sequence). Trimming cost V 3 bases and J 2 bases, with 14 bases left between them. The CDR3 protein is CASSMGSLRGNQPQHF. The CDR3 DNA sequence: TGTGCCAGTAGTATGGGATCGTTGAGGGGCAATCAGCCCCAGCATTTT.

The chain has TRBV5-1 and TRBJ2-3; 7 positions match TRBD2. Per germline, CDR1 SGHRS and CDR2 YFSETQ. After removal of 4 bases from V and 6 bases from J, the junction contained 11 bases not matched to a gene. The length of the CDR3 is 15 residues. In DNA form, the CDR3 reads TGCGCCAGCAGCCCCACTAGCGTGACGTGGGATACGCAGTATTTT. Translation: CASSPTSVTWDTQYF. The entire variable domain, with the rest obtained from reference TRBV5-1 and TRBJ2-3, is as follows: KAGVTQTPRYLIKTRGQQVTLSCSPISGHRSVSWYQQTPGQGLQFLFEYFSETQRNKGNFPGRFSGRQFSNSRSEMNVSTLELGDSALYLCASSPTSVTWDTQYFGPGTRLTVL.

The rearrangement joins TRBV6-1 to TRBJ2-2, with a tentative D call TRBD1 (5 bases). Germline CDR1 is MNHNS and CDR2 is SASEGT. CDR3 size: 16 residues. Trimming removed 2 bases from V and 0 bases from J, with 10 bases in between. Written as DNA, the CDR3 is TGTGCCAGCAGTGAATGGGGCAGCGCGAACACCGGGGAGCTGTTTTTT. Translating it yields CASSEWGSANTGELFF.

This chain links TRBV10-3 with TRBJ2-3, with 8 bases that match TRBD2. The CDR3 is 14 amino acids. The germline gives CDR1 ENHRY, CDR2 SYGVKD. V was pared by 6 bases and J by 4 bases, with 6 bases of the junction left unmatched. The CDR3 protein is CAIRAREVADTQYF. The CDR3 DNA sequence: TGTGCCATCAGGGCGCGGGAGGTAGCAGATACGCAGTATTTT.

This clone has a single count. The chain uses TRBV9 and TRBJ2-3; D not certain. Between the trimmed V and J ends, which lost 2 bases and 3 bases, there was a span of 7 bases. CDR1 is SGDLS, CDR2 YYNGEE, per germline. CDR3 size: 13 residues. Here the CDR3 reads CASSVSRTDTQYF. Here the CDR3 DNA reads TGTGCCAGCAGCGTCAGCAGGACAGATACGCAGTATTTT.

CDR3 nucleotides: TGTGCCAGCAGTTTAAGGCGTGGCGACATTTCCTACTATGGCTACACCTTC. It specifies CASSLRRGDISYYGYTF. The chain uses TRBV27 and TRBJ1-2; D is undetermined. V lost 2 bases to trimming and J lost 3 bases, with 19 bases between them. Germline V CDR1 and CDR2: MNHEY, SMNVEV (reference sequence). The CDR3 has 17 residues.

The genes are TRBV4-1 and TRBJ1-2, with D perhaps TRBD1 (6 bases). The CDR3 spans 14 residues. The V gene's germline CDR1 is MGHRA and CDR2 YSYEKL. The ends were cut back, 4 bases at V and 2 bases at J, with 11 bases in the middle. The CDR3 DNA is TGCGCCAGCAGCCTGCGGACAGAAAACTATGGCTACACCTTC. Its protein is CASSLRTENYGYTF.

This clone was seen only a few times. This chain joins TRBV5-1 and TRBJ2-1, with 7 bases fitting TRBD2. This CDR3 has 14 amino acids. J was trimmed by 5 bases and V by 0 bases; bases with no gene match: 2. The V gene's germline CDR1 is SGHRS and CDR2 YFSETQ. In DNA, the CDR3 is TGCGCCAGCAGCTTGGGGGGACTAAACAATGAGCAGTTCTTC. Its protein product is CASSLGGLNNEQFF.

This clone was counted once. The chain joins TRBV5-6 to TRBJ1-3; D remains unclear. Trimming took 2 bases from V and 2 from J, leaving 8 bases between them. In germline, CDR1 is SGHDT, CDR2 YYEEEE. The CDR3 has 14 amino acids. CDR3 amino acids: CASSFITTGNTIYF. DNA for the CDR3: TGTGCCAGCAGCTTTATCACTACTGGAAACACCATATATTTT.

The chain's CDR3 is CASVSGTGRLNSFF. DNA of the CDR3: TGTGCCAGCGTCTCCGGGACAGGGCGTTTAAACTCGTTTTTT. The V gene is TRBV6-5, the J gene TRBJ1-4; TRBD1 agrees at 9 bases. The junction had 17 bases not matched to a gene; V was cut back by 8 bases and J by 16 bases. CDR1 is MNHEY and CDR2 is SVGAGI in the germline V gene. The CDR3 totals 14 residues.

This chain links TRBV2 with TRBJ1-5; 7 nucleotides agree with TRBD1. The V segment lost 8 bases and the J segment 1 base; nucleotides outside the gene matches: 5. Germline values: CDR1 SNHLY, CDR2 FYNNEI. The CDR3 contains 14 residues. The CDR3 sequence: CASAARGSNQPQHF. The CDR3 DNA is TGTGCCAGCGCTGCCAGGGGGAGCAATCAGCCCCAGCATTTT.

The chain has TRBV18 and TRBJ2-2; TRBD1 agrees at 11 bases. The CDR3 extends over 15 amino acids. V shed 3 bases, J shed 3 bases, and the junction held 0 bases outside the gene matches. Germline V lookup: CDR1 KGHSH, CDR2 LQKENI. DNA of the CDR3: TGTGCCAGCTCACCGGGACAGGGGGACACCGGGGAGCTGTTTTTT. This gives the protein CASSPGQGDTGELFF.

The chain has TRBV27 and TRBJ2-7; 8 bases align to TRBD1. J was trimmed by 2 bases and V by 6 bases; bases with no gene match: 15. This CDR3 has 17 residues. Germline CDR1 reads MNHEY; CDR2 reads SMNVEV (reference sequence). The CDR3 bases are TGTGCCAGCAGCTTCCGATTGCCCACAGGGGGGACCTACGAGCAGTACTTC. It yields the protein CASSFRLPTGGTYEQYF.

The V and J genes are TRBV20-1 and TRBJ1-1, with 7 bases identical to TRBD1. Looked up from germline, CDR1 is DFQATT and CDR2 is SNEGSKA (reference sequence). Germline trimming cut 6 bases from V and 11 bases from J; bases unmatched to any gene: 9. This CDR3 has 11 residues. The CDR3 DNA sequence: TGCAGTGCCTCCGGACAGGAAAGGGCTTTCTTT. Translated, it gives CSASGQERAFF.

The chain employs TRBV5-1 and TRBJ2-7, with 12 bases fitting TRBD2. The length of the CDR3 is 15 residues. V lost 0 bases, J lost 7 bases, and 5 bases stayed unmatched. Germline V gene sequence: CDR1 SGHRS, CDR2 YFSETQ. The DNA for the CDR3 is TGCGCCAGCAGCTTGGAGGGACTAGCGGGTGGAGAGCAGTACTTC. Protein sequence: CASSLEGLAGGEQYF. The whole variable domain, remainder taken from reference TRBV5-1 and TRBJ2-7, is KAGVTQTPRYLIKTRGQQVTLSCSPISGHRSVSWYQQTPGQGLQFLFEYFSETQRNKGNFPGRFSGRQFSNSRSEMNVSTLELGDSALYLCASSLEGLAGGEQYFGPGTRLTVT.